The table lists the clone carrying this TCR beta chain with many counts. TCRdb recomputed calls from the 5' RACE reads with MiXCR, one row per CDR3 protein. The sample records some 19,000 distinct CDR3 sequences, about 4% being singletons. CDR3 size: 12 residues. The V and J ends lost 4 bases and 2 bases respectively, with 6 bases between them. Germline CDR1 SGHNT, CDR2 YYREEE (reference sequence). The data originate from a study of early T cells in non-severe SARS-CoV-2 infection. Background on the study: Unpaired chains resulted from sequencing bulk RNA of unsorted whole blood.

This sequence originates from an adult who was a healthcare worker with PCR-confirmed SARS-CoV-2 infection or an uninfected control (not recorded which). The V gene is TRBV5-4, the J gene TRBJ2-5; the D is unclear. Sequences were obtained from whole blood. DNA of the CDR3: TGTGCCAGCAGCCGCCCACAAGAGACCCAGTACTTC. Translated, it gives CASSRPQETQYF. The full variable domain, completed using reference TRBV5-4 and TRBJ2-5, is ETGVTQSPTHLIKTRGQQVTLRCSSQSGHNTVSWYQQALGQGPQFIFQYYREEENGRGNFPPRFSGLQFPNYSSELNVNALELDDSALYLCASSRPQETQYFGPGTRLLVL.